The rows below give T cell receptor beta chains drawn from one sample of a study of cytomegalovirus exposure and HLA in healthy donors. TCRdb's table, derived via immunoSEQ multiplex PCR, lists solely in-frame clones and lacks some. The sample carries approximately 200,000 clones, 70% to 90% recorded once. Sequences were obtained from PBMCs. These receptors originate from a human donor in good health. The CDR3 runs from the conserved cysteine through the conserved F or W. D genes are given only for firm matches. Clone size appears in some rows only: once, few, many, or a class for an expanded clone.

>.|TRBV20-1|TRBJ2-3|.
CSALTDTQYF
TGCAGTGCCTTAACAGATACGCAGTATTTT
>.|TRBV27|TRBJ2-7|.
CASSFSLGGYEQYF
TGTGCCAGCAGTTTTTCCCTCGGCGGTTACGAGCAGTACTTC
>.|TRBV6-5|TRBJ1-2|.
CASSYSGYGYTF
TGTGCCAGCAGTTACTCCGGCTATGGCTACACCTTC
>TRBD2|TRBV6-6|TRBJ2-1|.
CASSYGTSGSYNEQFF
TGTGCCAGCAGTTATGGGACTAGCGGATCCTACAATGAGCAGTTCTTC
>.|TRBV5-1|TRBJ2-3|.
CASARFLGDTQYF
TGCGCCAGCGCCCGCTTCCTCGGAGATACGCAGTATTTT
>.|TRBV7-9|TRBJ1-5|.
CASIVDGGFNQPQHF
TGTGCCAGCATCGTGGACGGAGGCTTCAATCAGCCCCAGCATTTT
>TRBD1|TRBV11-1|TRBJ2-6|few
CASSSIRPGGAGANVLTF
TGTGCCAGCAGCTCCATAAGACCAGGGGGCGCTGGGGCCAACGTCCTGACTTTC
>TRBD1|TRBV18|TRBJ1-1|.
CASSPQGAMGTEAFF
TGTGCCAGCTCACCCCAGGGGGCGATGGGCACTGAAGCTTTCTTT
>TRBD1|TRBV7-8|TRBJ1-2|.
CASSPQPGQINYGYTF
TGTGCCAGCAGCCCCCAACCGGGACAGATCAACTATGGCTACACCTTC
>.|TRBV27|TRBJ2-1|few
CASRIQGSYNEQFF
TGTGCCAGCAGGATACAGGGTTCCTACAATGAGCAGTTCTTC
>.|TRBV6-1|TRBJ2-7|once
CASTPEFGRGYEQYF
TGTGCCAGCACCCCGGAGTTCGGAAGAGGCTACGAGCAGTACTTC
>TRBD2|TRBV29-1|TRBJ2-3|once
CSVLGRVTDTQYF
TGCAGCGTTCTGGGGAGGGTCACAGATACGCAGTATTTT
>TRBD1|TRBV5-1|TRBJ2-7|.
CASSLGTGEDEQYF
TGCGCCAGCAGCTTAGGGACAGGGGAAGACGAGCAGTACTTC
>.|TRBV6-1|TRBJ1-4|.
CASSEALLQANEKLFF
TGTGCCAGCAGTGAAGCGCTATTACAGGCTAATGAAAAACTGTTTTTT
>.|TRBV7-2|TRBJ1-1|.
CASSLQENTEAFF
TGTGCCAGCAGCTTACAGGAGAACACTGAAGCTTTCTTT
>.|TRBV6-1|TRBJ2-5|.
CASSVQTFQETQYF
TGTGCCAGCAGTGTACAGACCTTCCAAGAGACCCAGTACTTC
>.|TRBV7-9|TRBJ1-1|.
CASSLVGVHTEAFF
TGTGCCAGCAGCTTAGTGGGCGTCCACACTGAAGCTTTCTTT
>TRBD2|TRBV12-5|TRBJ2-1|.
CASGILGAGGNYNEQFF
TGTGCTAGTGGGATATTGGGAGCGGGAGGGAACTACAATGAGCAGTTCTTC
>.|TRBV7-2|TRBJ2-5|.
CASSPLGGTPQETQYF
TGTGCCAGCAGCCCCCTCGGAGGTACCCCTCAAGAGACCCAGTACTTC
>TRBD1|TRBV7-9|TRBJ1-1|few
CASSLDPLRTGTGNAFF
TGTGCCAGCAGCTTAGACCCCCTCCGAACCGGGACAGGGAACGCTTTCTTT
>TRBD2|TRBV4-3|TRBJ2-1|.
CASSLTSGRANEQFF
TGCGCCAGCAGCCTGACTAGCGGGAGGGCCAATGAGCAGTTCTTC
>TRBD1|TRBV6-5|TRBJ2-3|.
CASSRDRRADTQYF
TGTGCCAGCAGTCGGGACAGGCGAGCGGATACGCAGTATTTT
>.|TRBV5-1|TRBJ1-3|.
CASSPPGTGNTIYF
TGCGCCAGCAGCCCCCCAGGGACAGGAAACACCATATATTTT
>TRBD2|TRBV27|TRBJ2-2|.
CASSLLGTSSWELFF
TGTGCCAGCAGTTTATTGGGGACTAGTAGCTGGGAGCTGTTTTTT
>TRBD2|TRBV28|TRBJ2-3|.
CASSPSGRALFTDTQYF
TGTGCCAGCAGCCCTAGCGGGAGGGCCCTCTTTACAGATACGCAGTATTTT
>TRBD2|TRBV4-1|TRBJ2-7|.
CASSQEKLAGVEQYF
TGCGCCAGCAGCCAAGAGAAACTAGCGGGAGTCGAGCAGTACTTC
>.|TRBV6-5|TRBJ2-5|.
CASSYQGYTQETQYF
TGTGCCAGCAGTTACCAGGGCTACACCCAAGAGACCCAGTACTTC
>.|TRBV5-1|TRBJ2-7|.
CASSLAILTGVASYEQYF
TGCGCCAGCAGCTTGGCCATACTAACGGGAGTTGCCTCCTACGAGCAGTACTTC
>.|TRBV9|TRBJ2-3|.
CASSVDGSTDTQYF
TGTGCCAGCAGCGTAGATGGCAGCACAGATACGCAGTATTTT
>.|TRBV2|TRBJ2-3|.
CASSGGGGTRYF
TGTGCCAGCAGTGGAGGGGGGGGAACACGGTATTTT
>.|TRBV1|TRBJ2-7|.
CTSSSRLAGHEQYF
TGCACCAGCAGCTCCAGACTAGCGGGACATGAGCAGTACTTC
>.|TRBV5-1|TRBJ1-2|.
CASSFNGANYGYTF
TGCGCCAGCAGCTTTAACGGAGCTAACTATGGCTACACCTTC
>.|TRBV6-1|TRBJ1-1|.
CASSDGTSGNTEAFF
TGTGCCAGCAGTGATGGGACATCCGGGAACACTGAAGCTTTCTTT
>.|TRBV10-2|TRBJ2-1|.
CASLRASEQFF
TGCGCCAGCTTACGAGCTTCTGAGCAGTTCTTC
>.|TRBV6-9|TRBJ2-1|once
CASLAAASYNEQFF
TGTGCCAGCCTCGCGGCTGCCTCCTACAATGAGCAGTTCTTC
>.|TRBV2|TRBJ1-4|few
CASKYAGWTNEKLFF
TGTGCCAGCAAATACGCAGGGTGGACTAATGAAAAACTGTTTTTT
>.|TRBV28|TRBJ1-1|.
CASSLWGTKDTEAFF
TGTGCCAGCAGTTTATGGGGGACAAAAGACACTGAAGCTTTCTTT
>TRBD2|TRBV10-3|TRBJ2-7|once
CAISEIAGASRIYEQYF
TGTGCCATCAGTGAAATAGCGGGAGCTTCCCGTATTTACGAGCAGTACTTC
>.|TRBV9|TRBJ2-2|.
CASSPQTGTSNTGELFF
TGTGCCAGCAGCCCCCAGACAGGAACCTCGAACACCGGGGAGCTGTTTTTT
>TRBD2|TRBV28|TRBJ2-5|.
CASSFLSSGPRKTQYF
TGTGCCAGCAGTTTTCTGTCTAGCGGACCTCGAAAGACCCAGTACTTC
>TRBD2|TRBV10-2|TRBJ2-3|.
CASRAGLAGGPYFTDTQYF
TGCGCCAGCAGAGCCGGACTAGCGGGAGGGCCCTACTTCACAGATACGCAGTATTTT
>TRBD1|TRBV5-6|TRBJ2-1|.
CASSLGQGPYNEQFF
TGTGCCAGCAGCTTAGGACAGGGACCCTACAATGAGCAGTTCTTC
>.|TRBV4-2|TRBJ2-1|.
CASSQVAPGTQNNEQFF
TGTGCCAGCAGCCAAGTGGCCCCCGGGACTCAGAACAATGAGCAGTTCTTC
>TRBD1|TRBV6-5|TRBJ1-2|.
CASRDRGEDGYTF
TGTGCCAGCAGGGACAGGGGGGAGGATGGCTACACCTTC
>TRBD2|TRBV4-2|TRBJ2-2|.
CASSQIPGLAGLTGELFF
TGTGCCAGCAGCCAAATCCCGGGACTAGCGGGATTGACCGGGGAGCTGTTTTTT
>TRBD1|TRBV5-4|TRBJ2-3|.
CASSQTGTDTQYF
TGTGCCAGCAGCCAGACAGGGACAGATACGCAGTATTTT
>.|TRBV6-5|TRBJ2-7|.
CASSPIQDTYEQYF
TGTGCCAGCAGCCCCATCCAGGATACCTACGAGCAGTACTTC
>TRBD2|TRBV7-3|TRBJ2-1|.
CASSSDSGGAYNEQFF
TGTGCCAGCAGCTCGGATAGCGGGGGGGCCTACAATGAGCAGTTCTTC
>TRBD2|TRBV7-9|TRBJ2-7|.
CASSTPGGTYEQYF
TGTGCCAGCAGCACCCCGGGGGGAACCTACGAGCAGTACTTC
>TRBD1|TRBV7-8|TRBJ1-1|.
CASSTAGGHLQAFF
TGTGCCAGCAGCACAGCAGGGGGACACCTACAAGCTTTCTTT
>.|TRBV5-1|TRBJ2-3|.
CASSLGQDTQYF
TGCGCCAGCAGCTTGGGACAAGATACGCAGTATTTT
>.|TRBV7-2|TRBJ2-5|.
CASSFGLQETQYF
TGTGCCAGCAGCTTCGGACTCCAAGAGACCCAGTACTTC
>TRBD1|TRBV2|TRBJ1-1|.
CASSEGQRNTEAFF
TGTGCCAGCAGTGAGGGACAGAGGAACACTGAAGCTTTCTTT
>.|TRBV6-1|TRBJ2-6|.
CASSEVQALSSGANVLTF
TGTGCCAGCAGTGAAGTGCAGGCCCTTAGCTCTGGGGCCAACGTCCTGACTTTC
>TRBD2|TRBV28|TRBJ2-7|.
CASSHGGGTENTSYEQYF
TGTGCCAGCAGTCATGGGGGGGGGACGGAGAACACTTCCTACGAGCAGTACTTC
>.|TRBV5-4|TRBJ2-7|.
CASSSAYEQYF
TGTGCCAGCAGTTCAGCCTACGAGCAGTACTTC
>.|TRBV19|TRBJ1-1|.
CASSLTGNTEAFF
TGTGCCAGTAGTCTCACAGGGAACACTGAAGCTTTCTTT